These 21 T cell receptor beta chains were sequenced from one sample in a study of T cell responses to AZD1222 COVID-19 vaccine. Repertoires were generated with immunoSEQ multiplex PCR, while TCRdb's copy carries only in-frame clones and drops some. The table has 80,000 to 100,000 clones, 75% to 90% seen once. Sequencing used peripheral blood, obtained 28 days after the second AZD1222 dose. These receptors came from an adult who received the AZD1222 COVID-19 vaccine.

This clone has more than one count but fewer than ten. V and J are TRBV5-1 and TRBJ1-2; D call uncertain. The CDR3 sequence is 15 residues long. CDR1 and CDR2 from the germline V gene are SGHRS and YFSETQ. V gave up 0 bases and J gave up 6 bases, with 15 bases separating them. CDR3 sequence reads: CASSLAVPPEDGYTF. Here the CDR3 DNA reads TGCGCCAGCAGCTTGGCAGTACCCCCAGAGGATGGCTACACCTTC.

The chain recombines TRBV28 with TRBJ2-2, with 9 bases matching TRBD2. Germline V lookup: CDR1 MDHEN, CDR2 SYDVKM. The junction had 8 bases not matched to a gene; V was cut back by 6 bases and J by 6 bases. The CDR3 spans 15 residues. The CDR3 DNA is TGTGCCAGCAGCGGCGGGAGGGCCGAATCCGGGGAGCTGTTTTTT. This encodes CASSGGRAESGELFF.

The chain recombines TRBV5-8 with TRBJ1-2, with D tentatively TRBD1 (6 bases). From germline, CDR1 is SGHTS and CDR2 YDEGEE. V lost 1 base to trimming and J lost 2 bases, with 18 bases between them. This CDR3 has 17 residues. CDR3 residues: CASSLRGGVRGNYGYTF. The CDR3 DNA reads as TGTGCCAGCAGCTTGCGGGGGGGCGTGAGGGGCAACTATGGCTACACCTTC. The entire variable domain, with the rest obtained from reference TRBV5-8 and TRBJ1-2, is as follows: EAGVTQSPTHLIKTRGQQATLRCSPISGHTSVYWYQQALGLGLQFLLWYDEGEERNRGNFPPRFSGRQFPNYSSELNVNALELEDSALYLCASSLRGGVRGNYGYTFGSGTRLTVV.

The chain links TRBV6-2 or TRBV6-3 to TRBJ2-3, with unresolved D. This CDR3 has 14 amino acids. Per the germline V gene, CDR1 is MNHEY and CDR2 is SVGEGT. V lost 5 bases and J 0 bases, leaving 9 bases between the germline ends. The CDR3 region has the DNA TGTGCCAGCAGTCGCAAAGCTAGCACAGATACGCAGTATTTT. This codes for CASSRKASTDTQYF.

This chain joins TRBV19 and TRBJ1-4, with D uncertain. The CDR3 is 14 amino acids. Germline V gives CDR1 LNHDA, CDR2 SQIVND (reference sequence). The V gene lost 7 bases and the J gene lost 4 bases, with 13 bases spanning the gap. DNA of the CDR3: TGTGCCAGTAACAAACAGAGAGATAATGAAAAACTGTTTTTT. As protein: CASNKQRDNEKLFF.

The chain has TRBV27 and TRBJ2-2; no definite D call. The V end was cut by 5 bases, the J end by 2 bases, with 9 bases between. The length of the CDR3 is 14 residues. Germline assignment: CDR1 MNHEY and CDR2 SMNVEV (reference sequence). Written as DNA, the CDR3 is TGTGCCAGCAGTCCACGATCCAACACCGGGGAGCTGTTTTTT. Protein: CASSPRSNTGELFF.

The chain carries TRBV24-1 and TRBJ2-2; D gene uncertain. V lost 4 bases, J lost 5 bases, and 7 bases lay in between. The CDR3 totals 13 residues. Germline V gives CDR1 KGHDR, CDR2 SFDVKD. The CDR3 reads CATSDRSTGELFF. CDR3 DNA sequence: TGTGCCACCAGTGACCGTAGTACCGGGGAGCTGTTTTTT.

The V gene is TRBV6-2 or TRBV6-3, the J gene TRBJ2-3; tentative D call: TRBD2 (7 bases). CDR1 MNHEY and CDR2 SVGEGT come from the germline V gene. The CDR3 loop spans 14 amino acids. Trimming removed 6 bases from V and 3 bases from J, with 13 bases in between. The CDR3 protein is CASSGGRETDTQYF. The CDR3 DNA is TGTGCCAGCAGCGGGGGGCGCGAAACAGATACGCAGTATTTT.

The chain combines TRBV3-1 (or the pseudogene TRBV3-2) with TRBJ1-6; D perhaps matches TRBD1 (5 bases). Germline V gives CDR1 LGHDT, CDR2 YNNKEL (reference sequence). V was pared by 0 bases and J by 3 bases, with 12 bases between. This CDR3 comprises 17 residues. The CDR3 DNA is TGTGCCAGCAGCCAAGATAGCGGGGCAGGCTATAATTCACCCCTCCACTTT. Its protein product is CASSQDSGAGYNSPLHF.

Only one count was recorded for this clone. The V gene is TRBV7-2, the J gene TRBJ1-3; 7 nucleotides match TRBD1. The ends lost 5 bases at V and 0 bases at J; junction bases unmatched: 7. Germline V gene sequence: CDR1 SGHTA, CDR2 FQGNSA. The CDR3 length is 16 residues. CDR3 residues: CASSRVTGTSGNTIYF. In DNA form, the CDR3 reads TGTGCCAGCAGCCGGGTGACAGGGACCTCTGGAAACACCATATATTTT.

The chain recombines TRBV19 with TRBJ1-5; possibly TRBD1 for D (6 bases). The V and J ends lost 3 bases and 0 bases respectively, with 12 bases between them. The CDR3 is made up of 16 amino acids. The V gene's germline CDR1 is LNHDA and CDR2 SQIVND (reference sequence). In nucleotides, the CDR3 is TGTGCCAGTAGTATGATCCGGGGGCTTAGCAATCAGCCCCAGCATTTT. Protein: CASSMIRGLSNQPQHF.

In DNA, the CDR3 is TGTGCCAGCAGCGCCCTGGGGCCTCTCTACAATGAGCAGTTCTTC. It encodes CASSALGPLYNEQFF. The chain joins TRBV7-2 to TRBJ2-1; maybe TRBD1 (5 bases). Germline V gene lookup returns CDR1 SGHTA and CDR2 FQGNSA. CDR3 length: 15 residues. Trimming pared 5 bases from V and 3 bases from J, leaving 14 bases between. Full variable domain (remainder filled in from reference TRBV7-2 and TRBJ2-1): GAGVSQSPSNKVTEKGKDVELRCDPISGHTALYWYRQSLGQGLEFLIYFQGNSAPDKSGLPSDRFSAERTGGSVSTLTIQRTQQEDSAVYLCASSALGPLYNEQFFGPGTRLTVL.

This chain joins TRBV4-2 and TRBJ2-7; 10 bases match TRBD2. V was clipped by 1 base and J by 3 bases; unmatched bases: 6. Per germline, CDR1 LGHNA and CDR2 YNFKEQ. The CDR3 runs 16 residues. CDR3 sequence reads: CASSQGQGTSVYEQYF. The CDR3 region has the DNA TGTGCCAGCAGCCAAGGGCAAGGGACTAGCGTCTACGAGCAGTACTTC.

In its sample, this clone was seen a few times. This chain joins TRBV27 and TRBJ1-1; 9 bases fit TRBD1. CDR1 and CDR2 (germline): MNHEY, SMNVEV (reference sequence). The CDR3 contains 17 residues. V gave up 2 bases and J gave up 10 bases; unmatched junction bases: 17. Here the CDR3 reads CASSLGDREGRVDGAFF. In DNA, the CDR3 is TGTGCCAGCAGTTTAGGGGACAGGGAGGGGAGGGTAGACGGAGCTTTCTTT.

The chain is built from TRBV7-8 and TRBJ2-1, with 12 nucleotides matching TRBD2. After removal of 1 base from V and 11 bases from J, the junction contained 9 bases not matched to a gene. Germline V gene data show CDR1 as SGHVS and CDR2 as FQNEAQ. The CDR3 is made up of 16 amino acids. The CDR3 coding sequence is TGTGCCAGCAGCTTAGGACTAGCGGGGGCCCCCGGGCAGCAGTTCTTC. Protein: CASSLGLAGAPGQQFF. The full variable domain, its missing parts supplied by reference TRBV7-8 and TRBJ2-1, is GAGVSQSPRYKVAKRGQDVALRCDPISGHVSLFWYQQALGQGPEFLTYFQNEAQLDKSGLPSDRFFAERPEGSVSTLKIQRTQQEDSAVYLCASSLGLAGAPGQQFFGPGTRLTVL.

CDR3: CASRREGIRTAQYF. CDR3 DNA sequence: TGTGCCAGCAGGAGGGAAGGCATAAGGACGGCCCAGTACTTC. The chain recombines TRBV2 with TRBJ2-5; D perhaps matches TRBD2 (5 bases). Germline-derived CDR1 and CDR2 are SNHLY and FYNNEI. The CDR3 length is 14 residues. V was pared by 6 bases and J by 9 bases, with 20 bases between.

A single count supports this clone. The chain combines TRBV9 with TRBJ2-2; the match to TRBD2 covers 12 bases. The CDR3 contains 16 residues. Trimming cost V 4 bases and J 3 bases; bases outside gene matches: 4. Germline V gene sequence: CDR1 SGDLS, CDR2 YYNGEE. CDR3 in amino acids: CASSIPSGGDTGELFF. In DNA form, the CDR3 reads TGTGCCAGCAGCATTCCTAGCGGGGGGGACACCGGGGAGCTGTTTTTT.

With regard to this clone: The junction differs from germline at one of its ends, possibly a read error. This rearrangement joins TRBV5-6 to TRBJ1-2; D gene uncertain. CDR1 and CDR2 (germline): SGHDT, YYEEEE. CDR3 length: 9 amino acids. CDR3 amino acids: CASGRPPAF. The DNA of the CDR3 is TGTGCCAGCGGACGACCACCGGCCTTC. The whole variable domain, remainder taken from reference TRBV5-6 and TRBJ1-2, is DAGVTQSPTHLIKTRGQQVTLRCSPKSGHDTVSWYQQALGQGPQFIFQYYEEEERQRGNFPDRFSGHQFPNYSSELNVNALLLGDSALYLCASGRPPAFGSGTRLTVV.

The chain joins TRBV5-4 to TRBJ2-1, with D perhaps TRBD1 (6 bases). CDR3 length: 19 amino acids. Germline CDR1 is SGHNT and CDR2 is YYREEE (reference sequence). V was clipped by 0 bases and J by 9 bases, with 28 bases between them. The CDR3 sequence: CASSLVQGPEISDLSEQFF. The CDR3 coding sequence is TGTGCCAGCAGCTTGGTGCAGGGGCCGGAGATTTCGGATTTGAGTGAGCAGTTCTTC.

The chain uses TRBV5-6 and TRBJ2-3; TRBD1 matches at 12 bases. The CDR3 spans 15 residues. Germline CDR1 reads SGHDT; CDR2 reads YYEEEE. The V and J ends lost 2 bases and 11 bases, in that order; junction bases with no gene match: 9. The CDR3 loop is CASSFRDRGRLGQYF. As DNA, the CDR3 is TGTGCCAGCAGCTTTCGGGACAGGGGGCGTCTAGGGCAGTATTTT.

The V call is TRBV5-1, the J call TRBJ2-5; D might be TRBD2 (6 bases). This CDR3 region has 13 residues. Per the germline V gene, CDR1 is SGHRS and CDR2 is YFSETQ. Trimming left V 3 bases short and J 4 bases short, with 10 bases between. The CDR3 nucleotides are TGCGCCAGCAGCTGGACTATATCAGAGACCCAGTACTTC. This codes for CASSWTISETQYF.